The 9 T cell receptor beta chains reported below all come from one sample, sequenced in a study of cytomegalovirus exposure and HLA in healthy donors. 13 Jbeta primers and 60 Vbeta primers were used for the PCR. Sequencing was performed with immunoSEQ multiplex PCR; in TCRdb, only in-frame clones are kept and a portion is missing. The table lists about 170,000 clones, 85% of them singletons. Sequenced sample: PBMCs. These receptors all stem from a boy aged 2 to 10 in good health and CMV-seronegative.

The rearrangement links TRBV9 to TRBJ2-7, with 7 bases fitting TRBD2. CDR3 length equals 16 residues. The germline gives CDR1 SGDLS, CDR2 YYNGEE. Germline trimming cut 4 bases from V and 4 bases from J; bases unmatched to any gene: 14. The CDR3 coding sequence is TGTGCCAGCAGCTCCAGGTTGGGAGCGGGGCCGTACGAGCAGTACTTC. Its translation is CASSSRLGAGPYEQYF.

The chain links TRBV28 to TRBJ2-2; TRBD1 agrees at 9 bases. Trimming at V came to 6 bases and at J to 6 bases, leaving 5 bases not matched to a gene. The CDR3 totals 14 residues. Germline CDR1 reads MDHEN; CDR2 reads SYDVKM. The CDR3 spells CASSTQGAAGELFF. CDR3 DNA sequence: TGTGCCAGCAGCACACAGGGGGCGGCCGGGGAGCTGTTTTTT.

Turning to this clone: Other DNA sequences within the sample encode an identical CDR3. CDR3 nucleotide sequence: TGTGCCAGCAGTTTATTACCGGGGTCAGGTGTCACGGGCTACACCTTC. It yields the protein CASSLLPGSGVTGYTF. The chain employs TRBV28 and TRBJ1-2; no reliable D call. Deletions cut 1 base from V and 8 bases from J, with 20 bases between. Germline CDR1 and CDR2: MDHEN and SYDVKM. The CDR3 sequence is 16 residues long.

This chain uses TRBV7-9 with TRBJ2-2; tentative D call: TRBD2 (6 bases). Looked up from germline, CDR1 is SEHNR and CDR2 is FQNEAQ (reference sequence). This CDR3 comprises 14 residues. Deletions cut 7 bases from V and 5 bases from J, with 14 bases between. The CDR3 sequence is CASTGGARTGELFF. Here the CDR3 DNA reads TGTGCCAGCACCGGCGGGGCGCGGACCGGGGAGCTGTTTTTT.

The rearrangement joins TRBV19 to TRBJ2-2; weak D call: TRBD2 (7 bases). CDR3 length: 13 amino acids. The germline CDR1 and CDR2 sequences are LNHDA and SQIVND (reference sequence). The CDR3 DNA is TGTGCGGGGGGGACATCGAACACCGGGGAGCTGTTTTTT. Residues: CAGGTSNTGELFF. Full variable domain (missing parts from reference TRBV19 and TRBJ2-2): DGGITQSPKYLFRKEGQNVTLSCEQNLNHDAMYWYRQDPGQGLRLIYYSQIVNDFQKGDIAEGYSVSREKKESFPLTVTSAQKNPTAFYLCAGGTSNTGELFFGEGSRLTVL.

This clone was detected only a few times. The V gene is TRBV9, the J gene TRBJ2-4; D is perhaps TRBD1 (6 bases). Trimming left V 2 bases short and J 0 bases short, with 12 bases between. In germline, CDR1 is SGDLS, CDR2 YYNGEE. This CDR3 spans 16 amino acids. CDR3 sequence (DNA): TGTGCCAGCAGCGTGGGGGCTAACCTAGCCAAAAACATTCAGTACTTC. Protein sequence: CASSVGANLAKNIQYF.

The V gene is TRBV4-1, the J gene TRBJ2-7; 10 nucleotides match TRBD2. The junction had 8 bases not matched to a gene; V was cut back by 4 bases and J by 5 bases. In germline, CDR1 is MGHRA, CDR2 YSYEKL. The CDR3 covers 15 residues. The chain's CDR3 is CASSPLAGGLHEQYF. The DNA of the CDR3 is TGCGCCAGCAGCCCCTTAGCGGGAGGCCTCCACGAGCAGTACTTC.

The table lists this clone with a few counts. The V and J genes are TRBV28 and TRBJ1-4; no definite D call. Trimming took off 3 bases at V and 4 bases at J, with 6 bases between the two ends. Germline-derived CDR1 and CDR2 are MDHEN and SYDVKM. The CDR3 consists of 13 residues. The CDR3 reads CASSLEGNEKLFF. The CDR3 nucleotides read TGTGCCAGCAGTTTGGAGGGTAATGAAAAACTGTTTTTT.

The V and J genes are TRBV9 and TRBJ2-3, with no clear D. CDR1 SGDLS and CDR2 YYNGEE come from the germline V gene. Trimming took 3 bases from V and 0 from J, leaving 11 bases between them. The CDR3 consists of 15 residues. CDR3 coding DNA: TGTGCCAGCAGCGGACGACAAGGTAGCACAGATACGCAGTATTTT. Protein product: CASSGRQGSTDTQYF. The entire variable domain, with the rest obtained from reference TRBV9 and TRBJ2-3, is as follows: DSGVTQTPKHLITATGQRVTLRCSPRSGDLSVYWYQQSLDQGLQFLIQYYNGEERAKGNILERFSAQQFPDLHSELNLSSLELGDSALYFCASSGRQGSTDTQYFGPGTRLTVL.